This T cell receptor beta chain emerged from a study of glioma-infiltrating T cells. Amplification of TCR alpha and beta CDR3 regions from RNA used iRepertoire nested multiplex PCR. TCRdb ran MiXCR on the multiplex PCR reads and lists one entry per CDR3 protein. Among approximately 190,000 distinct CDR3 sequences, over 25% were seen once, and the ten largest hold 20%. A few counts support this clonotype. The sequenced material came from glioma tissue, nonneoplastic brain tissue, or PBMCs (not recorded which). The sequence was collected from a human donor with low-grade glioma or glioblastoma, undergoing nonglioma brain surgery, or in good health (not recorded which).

CDR3 in amino acids: CASSARGGVSSYNEQFF. The CDR3, as DNA: TGTGCCAGTAGTGCCCGCGGCGGGGTCAGCTCCTACAATGAGCAGTTCTTC. The V and J genes are TRBV19 and TRBJ2-1, with D possibly being TRBD2 (6 bases). The CDR3 runs 17 residues. V was cut by 5 bases and J by 0 bases, with 17 bases left in between. The germline CDR1 and CDR2 sequences are LNHDA and SQIVND (reference sequence).